A selection of T cell receptor beta chains follows, all from one sample in a study of shared clonotypes between healthy human individuals. Assay: immunoSEQ multiplex PCR; the TCRdb copy retains only in-frame clones and omits some. This sample carries some 2.3 million clones, 80% to 95% of them seen once, and the ten largest clones take about 0.37%. The source material was naive CD4+ T cells from PBMCs. Receptors originate from a man younger than 30 in good health. Some clones in this sample may be carry-over from other donors' samples. Both conserved end residues are part of each CDR3. The D gene is left open where the match is weak. A clone size is listed for some rows: how often the clone was seen (once, few, many), or a class if it is expanded.

-,TRBD1,TRBJ1-5,TRBV2,TGTGCCAGCAGTCCCGGACAGGCCCAGCCCCAGCATTTT,CASSPGQAQPQHF
-,-,TRBJ2-1,TRBV6-5,TGTGCCAGCAGATGGGGGGTCAATGAGCAGTTCTTC,CASRWGVNEQFF
once,TRBD2,TRBJ2-1,TRBV4-1,TGCGCCAGCAGCCCGGCCCAGCGGGAGATCTCCTACAATGAGCAGTTCTTC,CASSPAQREISYNEQFF
-,-,TRBJ1-3,TRBV9,TGTGCCAGCAGCGCCAGGCCTCGGGGGTACTCTGGAAACACCATATATTTT,CASSARPRGYSGNTIYF
-,TRBD1,TRBJ2-7,TRBV4-1,TGCGCCAGCAGCAGGACAGGAGTTACTAGTAAGTACGAGCAGTACTTC,CASSRTGVTSKYEQYF
-,-,TRBJ2-7,TRBV5-1,TGCGCCAGCAGCTTGGGACGGAACTCCTACGAGCAGTACTTC,CASSLGRNSYEQYF
-,-,TRBJ2-5,TRBV7-8,TGTGCCAGCAGCTCTTCCTTAACAGGGTTGTATGGGGAGACCCAGTACTTC,CASSSSLTGLYGETQYF
-,TRBD1,TRBJ1-1,TRBV28,TGTGCCAGCAGTTCTTGGACAGGGGAGAACACTGAAGCTTTCTTT,CASSSWTGENTEAFF
-,TRBD1,TRBJ2-7,TRBV9,TGTGCCAGCAGCGCGGGGGGACAGGGTTATTACGAGCAGTACTTC,CASSAGGQGYYEQYF
-,TRBD1,TRBJ1-5,TRBV27,TGTGCCAGCAGGGACAGGGGTCAGCCCCAGCATTTT,CASRDRGQPQHF
once,-,TRBJ2-7,TRBV4-2,TGTGCCAGCAGCCAAGATATTCCCCCAGGGAACAACTACGAGCAGTACTTC,CASSQDIPPGNNYEQYF
-,TRBD2,TRBJ2-3,TRBV7-2,TGTGCCAGCCGACTAGCGGTTAGCACAGATACGCAGTATTTT,CASRLAVSTDTQYF
once,TRBD2,TRBJ2-2,TRBV5-4,TGTGCCAGCAGCTTAAGGGGTAGCGGGAACGCCGGGGAGCTGTTTTTT,CASSLRGSGNAGELFF
-,-,TRBJ2-3,TRBV5-1,TGCGCCAGCAGCTCGTGGCAGCGTCGCACAGATACGCAGTATTTT,CASSSWQRRTDTQYF
few,-,TRBJ1-5,TRBV6-5,TGTGCCAGCAGTTACTCGAGACCGGGGGGCAATCAGCCCCAGCATTTT,CASSYSRPGGNQPQHF
once,TRBD1,TRBJ2-2,TRBV25-1,TGTGCCAGCAGTGATCTCAGGACAGGGGGACACACCGGGGAGCTGTTTTTT,CASSDLRTGGHTGELFF
-,-,TRBJ2-3,TRBV7-2,TGTGCCAGCAGCTTAGTTCTAGTTACGGATACGCAGTATTTT,CASSLVLVTDTQYF
-,-,TRBJ1-2,TRBV12-5,TGTGCTAGTGGTTTGGTAGACGGCTATGGCTACACCTTC,CASGLVDGYGYTF
-,TRBD2,TRBJ2-1,TRBV10-3,TGTGCCATCAGTGAGTCGTTATTAGGACTAGCGGATAATTCGCGCTACAATGAGCAGTTCTTC,CAISESLLGLADNSRYNEQFF
few,-,TRBJ1-5,TRBV28,TGTGCCAGCAGTTTGGACGGGAATCAGCCCCAGCATTTT,CASSLDGNQPQHF
-,-,TRBJ2-3,TRBV7-2,TGTGCCAGCAGCTTAGTTCCGGGGAGCGCAGATACGCAGTATTTT,CASSLVPGSADTQYF
few,-,TRBJ1-1,TRBV9,TGTGCCAGCAGCGTAGACAGTTTGAACACTGAAGCTTTCTTT,CASSVDSLNTEAFF
-,TRBD1,TRBJ2-1,TRBV19,TGTGCCAGTAGTATATCCCGGGACAGCTCCTACAATGAGCAGTTCTTC,CASSISRDSSYNEQFF
-,TRBD1,TRBJ2-7,TRBV7-7,TGTGCCAGCAGCCGAGACAGGGGATCCTCCTACGAGCAGTACTTC,CASSRDRGSSYEQYF
-,-,TRBJ2-7,TRBV19,TGTGCCAGTAGTATTCAGACAGGAACCTACGAGCAGTACTTC,CASSIQTGTYEQYF
-,-,TRBJ1-1,TRBV28,TGTGCCAGCATTGGGGCAGGGATGAACACTGAAGCTTTCTTT,CASIGAGMNTEAFF
-,TRBD2,TRBJ2-7,TRBV9,TGTGCCAGCTCTACTAGCGGGAGCTCCTACGAGCAGTACTTC,CASSTSGSSYEQYF
-,-,TRBJ1-5,TRBV15,TGTGCCACCAGCAGAGGGAGGGAACAGCCCCAGCATTTT,CATSRGREQPQHF
few,-,TRBJ1-2,TRBV7-9,TGTGCCAGCAGCTCGGGACCTAGAAACTATGGCTACACCTTC,CASSSGPRNYGYTF
-,-,TRBJ2-5,TRBV14,TGTGCCAGCAGCCAAGAAGGCAGGTGGGTTTGGACCCAGTACTTC,CASSQEGRWVWTQYF
-,-,TRBJ1-3,TRBV7-2,TGTGCCAGCAGCTTAGTTCCGGGTCCACCTGGAAACACCATATATTTT,CASSLVPGPPGNTIYF
-,-,TRBJ2-1,TRBV7-9,TGTGCCAGCAGCTTAGGCCCCCTAGAGAGTGAGCAGTTCTTC,CASSLGPLESEQFF
once,-,TRBJ2-5,TRBV28,TGTGCCAGCAGTTTCAGGGGGAGGGAGACCCAGTACTTC,CASSFRGRETQYF
-,-,TRBJ2-2,TRBV28,TGTGCCAGCAGTTCTACAGGGGGGGAAAACACCGGGGAGCTGTTTTTT,CASSSTGGENTGELFF
-,-,TRBJ1-2,TRBV6-1,TGTGCCAGCAGTACAGAGATAAGTAACTATGGCTACACCTTC,CASSTEISNYGYTF
once,TRBD2,TRBJ2-1,TRBV5-1,TGCGCCAGCAGCCGGGGGACTAGCGGGATCCCCAACGATGAGCAGTTCTTC,CASSRGTSGIPNDEQFF
-,TRBD2,TRBJ2-5,TRBV4-1,TGCGCCAGCAGATCCCTTAGCGGGAGCCAAGAGACCCAGTACTTC,CASRSLSGSQETQYF